This is a list of T cell receptor beta chains from one sample in a study of identical twins. TCRdb reprocessed the 5' RACE reads with MiXCR, giving one entry per CDR3 protein. The data contain under 300,000 distinct CDR3 sequences, more than 9.5% of them seen just once; the ten biggest clones take up roughly 4%. This sample was shared with a second study, whose subject was yellow fever vaccine responses in identical twins.

The specimen sequenced was memory (CD45RO+) T cells sorted from blood. The receptor set was obtained from a woman aged 18-29 years in good health. CDR3s leave out the opening cysteine and the closing phenylalanine or tryptophan. Each record gives: CDR3 length, V gene, J gene, CDR3 protein.

12	TRBV12-3/TRBV12-4	TRBJ2-7	ASSLTGGPDEQY
14	TRBV5-1	TRBJ2-5	ASSLDFRGSQETQY
13	TRBV28	TRBJ2-2	ASSPGGGEAGELF
15	TRBV24-1	TRBJ2-1	ATSDLLGTSGRNEQF
13	TRBV6-1	TRBJ1-4	ASKQRAGTNEKLF
13	TRBV20-1	TRBJ2-3	SAKPGLGSRDTQY
16	TRBV5-1	TRBJ2-3	ASSFLSRDSGASNTQY
10	TRBV3-1	TRBJ1-4	ASSRYNEKLF
13	TRBV6-1	TRBJ2-3	ASSDLAGGRDTQY
12	TRBV6-2/TRBV6-3	TRBJ2-2	ASNSGQPTGELF
11	TRBV15	TRBJ2-3	ATSRVLTDTQY
12	TRBV29-1	TRBJ2-1	SVEKALEDNEQF
11	TRBV20-1	TRBJ1-1	SARSLRYTEAF
15	TRBV5-1	TRBJ2-2	ASNLVQDDPNTGELF
13	TRBV4-3	TRBJ2-1	ASSQEGAKYNEQF
14	TRBV5-1	TRBJ1-4	ASSYEGGKGPEKLF
12	TRBV9	TRBJ2-7	ASSVLPSENEQY
11	TRBV12-5	TRBJ2-2	ASGLDITGELF
16	TRBV2	TRBJ2-2	ASSDPPPGGAGTGELF
13	TRBV5-1	TRBJ2-3	ASSAWQSESDTQY
11	TRBV15	TRBJ2-7	ATSRDRDYEQY
12	TRBV5-5	TRBJ2-7	ASSDRTGAYEQY
15	TRBV6-1	TRBJ2-2	ASLQTRGGGPSGELF
12	TRBV6-2/TRBV6-3	TRBJ2-7	ASRMWDGSYEQY
12	TRBV12-3/TRBV12-4	TRBJ2-7	ASSLGGRDNEQY
13	TRBV2	TRBJ2-1	ASSEIGSSYNEQF
9	TRBV29-1	TRBJ2-3	SVDSTDTQY
11	TRBV20-1	TRBJ2-7	STGPGQGYEQY
17	TRBV15	TRBJ2-7	ATSRVPPWGSDSYYEQY
11	TRBV6-6	TRBJ1-1	ASSLRDNTEAF
13	TRBV27	TRBJ2-7	ASSAGGSNLYEQY
13	TRBV5-1	TRBJ2-1	ASSLSSGGYNEQF
11	TRBV20-1	TRBJ2-3	SARAPGAGTQY
14	TRBV24-1	TRBJ2-1	ATSDPLGGTYNEQF
13	TRBV5-1	TRBJ2-1	ASSETSGSGFEQF
13	TRBV20-1	TRBJ2-7	SASSPRGRTYEQY
17	TRBV5-1	TRBJ2-6	ASDQGPLGTIAGANVLT
14	TRBV11-2	TRBJ2-1	ASSLWAGVTNNEQF
12	TRBV12-3/TRBV12-4	TRBJ1-5	ASSGRGRNQPQH
14	TRBV20-1	TRBJ1-4	SARGGSSATNEKLF
14	TRBV12-3/TRBV12-4	TRBJ1-6	ASRAGLSSYNSPLH
13	TRBV7-2	TRBJ2-3	ASSSPPSGTDTQY
13	TRBV20-1	TRBJ1-3	SAHGQGALGNTIY
14	TRBV14	TRBJ2-1	ASRPPGLAGNNEQF
12	TRBV12-3/TRBV12-4	TRBJ1-4	ASSEQSRGEKLF
13	TRBV29-1	TRBJ1-4	SVKDGIATNEKLF
14	TRBV6-5	TRBJ2-3	ASSNRQGITTDTQY
12	TRBV5-6	TRBJ1-1	ASSLVQVQGSAF
13	TRBV15	TRBJ2-1	ATWDRDKRMNEQF
12	TRBV15	TRBJ2-5	ATSRTGLEETQY
12	TRBV7-2	TRBJ1-1	ASSLPGQNTEAF
13	TRBV7-2	TRBJ2-1	ASSLRGAPLNEQF